This TCR beta chain comes out of a study of T cell repertoires in cytomegalovirus infection. Comments on this clonotype: Its specificity is unknown.

The V and J ends lost 5 bases and 0 bases respectively, with 14 bases between them. CDR1 is SGHVS, CDR2 FNYEAQ, per germline. The CDR3 covers 17 residues. Each CDR3 protein is one row after TCRdb ran MiXCR on the reads. The sample shows around 430,000 distinct CDR3 sequences, approximately 40% of them seen only once. The starting material was cultured PBMCs, obtained from culture after CMV antigen stimulation. The chain couples TRBV7-6 to TRBJ2-6; D may match TRBD1 or TRBD2 (5 bases each). This receptor was identified in a human donor in good health (CMV status not recorded). Some clones in this sample may be carry-over from other donors' samples. The CDR3 nucleotides read TGTGCCAGCAGCGCCGGGACGGGAAGCTCTGGGGCCAACGTCCTGACTTTC. It encodes CASSAGTGSSGANVLTF.